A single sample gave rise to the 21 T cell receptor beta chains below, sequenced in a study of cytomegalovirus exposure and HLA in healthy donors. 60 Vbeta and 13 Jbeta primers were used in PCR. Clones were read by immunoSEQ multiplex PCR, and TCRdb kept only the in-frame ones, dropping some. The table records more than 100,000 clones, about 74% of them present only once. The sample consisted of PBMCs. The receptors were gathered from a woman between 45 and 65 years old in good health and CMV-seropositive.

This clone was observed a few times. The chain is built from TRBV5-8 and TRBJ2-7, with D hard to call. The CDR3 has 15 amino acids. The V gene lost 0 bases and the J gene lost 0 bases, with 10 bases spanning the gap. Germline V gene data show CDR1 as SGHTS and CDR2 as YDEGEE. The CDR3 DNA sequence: TGTGCCAGCAGCTTGGGTCAGGTCCCCTCCTACGAGCAGTACTTC. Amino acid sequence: CASSLGQVPSYEQYF.

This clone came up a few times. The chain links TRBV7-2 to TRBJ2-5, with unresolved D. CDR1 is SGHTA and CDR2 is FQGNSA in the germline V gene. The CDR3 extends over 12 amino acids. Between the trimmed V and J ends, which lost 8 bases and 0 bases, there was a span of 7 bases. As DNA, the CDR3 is TGTGCCAGCGAACATAACCAAGAGACCCAGTACTTC. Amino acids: CASEHNQETQYF.

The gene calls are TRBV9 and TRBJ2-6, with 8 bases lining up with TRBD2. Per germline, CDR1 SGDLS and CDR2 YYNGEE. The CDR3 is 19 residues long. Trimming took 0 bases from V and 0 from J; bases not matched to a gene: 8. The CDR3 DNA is TGTGCCAGCAGCGTAGACGGTAGCGGGGTCCACTCTGGGGCCAACGTCCTGACTTTC. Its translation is CASSVDGSGVHSGANVLTF.

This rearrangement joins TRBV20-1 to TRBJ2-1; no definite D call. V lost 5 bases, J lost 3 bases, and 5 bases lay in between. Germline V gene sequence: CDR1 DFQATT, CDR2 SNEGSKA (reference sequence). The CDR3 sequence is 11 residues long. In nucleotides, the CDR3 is TGCAGTGCTTACAGCTACAATGAGCAGTTCTTC. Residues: CSAYSYNEQFF.

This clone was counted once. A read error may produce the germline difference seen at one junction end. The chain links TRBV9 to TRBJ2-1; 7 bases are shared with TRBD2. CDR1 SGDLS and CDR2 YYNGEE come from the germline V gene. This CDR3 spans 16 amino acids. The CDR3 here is CAGSALPSGAYNEQFF. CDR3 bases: TGTGCCGGCAGCGCCCTCCCTAGCGGAGCGTACAATGAGCAGTTCTTC.

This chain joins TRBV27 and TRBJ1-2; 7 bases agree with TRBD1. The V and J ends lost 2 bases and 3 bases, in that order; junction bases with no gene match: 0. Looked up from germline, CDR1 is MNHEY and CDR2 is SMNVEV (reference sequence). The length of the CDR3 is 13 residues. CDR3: CASSLQGDYGYTF. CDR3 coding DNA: TGTGCCAGCAGTTTACAGGGGGACTATGGCTACACCTTC.

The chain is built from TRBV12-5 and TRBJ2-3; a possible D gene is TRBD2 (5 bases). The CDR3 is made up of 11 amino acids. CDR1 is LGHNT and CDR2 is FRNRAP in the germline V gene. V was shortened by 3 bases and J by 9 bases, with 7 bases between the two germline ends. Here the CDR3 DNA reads TGTGCTAGTGGTTTCGAGGGCACGCAGTATTTT. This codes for CASGFEGTQYF. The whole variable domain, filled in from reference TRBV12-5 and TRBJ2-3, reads DARVTQTPRHKVTEMGQEVTMRCQPILGHNTVFWYRQTMMQGLELLAYFRNRAPLDDSGMPKDRFSAEMPDATLATLKIQPSEPRDSAVYFCASGFEGTQYFGPGTRLTVL.

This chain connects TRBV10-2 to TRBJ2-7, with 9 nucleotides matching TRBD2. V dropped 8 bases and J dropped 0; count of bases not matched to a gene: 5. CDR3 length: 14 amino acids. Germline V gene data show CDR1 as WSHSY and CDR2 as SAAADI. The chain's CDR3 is CASSASGDSYEQYF. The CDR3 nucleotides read TGCGCCAGCTCGGCTAGCGGGGACTCCTACGAGCAGTACTTC.

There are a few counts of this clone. The CDR3 bases are TGTGCCATCAGTGAGTCGGGATTTGGGGGGAATCAGCCCCAGCATTTT. Its protein product is CAISESGFGGNQPQHF. V is TRBV10-3 and J is TRBJ1-5, with a weak D call TRBD1 (5 bases). The CDR3 loop spans 16 amino acids. V lost 0 bases, J lost 4 bases, and 13 bases lay in between. Germline CDR1 is ENHRY and CDR2 is SYGVKD.

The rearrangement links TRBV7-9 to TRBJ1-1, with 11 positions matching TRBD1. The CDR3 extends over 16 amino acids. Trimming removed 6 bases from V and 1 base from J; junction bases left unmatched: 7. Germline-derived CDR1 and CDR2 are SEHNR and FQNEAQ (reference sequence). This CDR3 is CASRDSDRGRNTEAFF. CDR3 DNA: TGTGCCAGCAGGGATTCGGACAGGGGGCGGAACACTGAAGCTTTCTTT.

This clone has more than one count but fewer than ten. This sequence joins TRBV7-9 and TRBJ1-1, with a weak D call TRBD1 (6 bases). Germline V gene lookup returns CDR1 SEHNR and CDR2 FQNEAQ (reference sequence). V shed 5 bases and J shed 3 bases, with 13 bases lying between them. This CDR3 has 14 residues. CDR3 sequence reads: CASSQWGTHTEAFF. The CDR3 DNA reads TGTGCCAGCAGCCAGTGGGGGACACACACTGAAGCTTTCTTT. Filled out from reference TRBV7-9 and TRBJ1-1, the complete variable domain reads DTGVSQNPRHKITKRGQNVTFRCDPISEHNRLYWYRQTLGQGPEFLTYFQNEAQLEKSRLLSDRFSAERPKGSFSTLEIQRTEQGDSAMYLCASSQWGTHTEAFFGQGTRLTVV.

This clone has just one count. The CDR3 here is CASSYEGGHIPTEAFF. For the CDR3, the DNA is TGTGCCAGCAGCTATGAAGGCGGACATATACCCACTGAAGCTTTCTTT. The rearrangement links TRBV5-4 to TRBJ1-1; D possibly corresponds to TRBD1 (5 bases). The CDR3 spans 16 residues. Germline V gives CDR1 SGHNT, CDR2 YYREEE (reference sequence). The germline V and J ends were trimmed by 3 bases and 4 bases, with 19 bases remaining between them.

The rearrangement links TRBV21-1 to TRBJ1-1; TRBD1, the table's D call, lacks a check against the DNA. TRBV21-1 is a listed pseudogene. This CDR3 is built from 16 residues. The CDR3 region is CASSPTGGSLNTEAFF. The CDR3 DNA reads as TGTGCCAGCAGCCCGACAGGGGGCAGCCTGAACACTGAAGCTTTCTTT.

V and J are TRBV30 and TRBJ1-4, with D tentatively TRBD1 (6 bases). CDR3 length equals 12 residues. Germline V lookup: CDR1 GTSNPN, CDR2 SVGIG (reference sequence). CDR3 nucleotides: TGTGCGTGGGGGCAGTCTAATGAAAAACTGTTTTTT. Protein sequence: CAWGQSNEKLFF.

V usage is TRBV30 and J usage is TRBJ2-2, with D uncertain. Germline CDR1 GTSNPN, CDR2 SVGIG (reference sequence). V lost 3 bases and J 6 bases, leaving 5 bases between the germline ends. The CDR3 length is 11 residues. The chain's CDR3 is CAWSFAGELFF. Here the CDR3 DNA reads TGTGCCTGGAGCTTTGCCGGGGAGCTGTTTTTT.

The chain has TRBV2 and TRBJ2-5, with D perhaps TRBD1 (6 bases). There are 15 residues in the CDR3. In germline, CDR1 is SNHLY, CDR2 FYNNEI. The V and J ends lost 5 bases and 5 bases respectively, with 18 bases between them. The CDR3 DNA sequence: TGTGCCAGCAGTCCCTCAGGGACCCAGGGGGAGACCCAGTACTTC. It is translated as CASSPSGTQGETQYF. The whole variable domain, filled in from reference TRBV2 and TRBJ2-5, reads EPEVTQTPSHQVTQMGQEVILRCVPISNHLYFYWYRQILGQKVEFLVSFYNNEISEKSEIFDDQFSVERPDGSNFTLKIRSTKLEDSAMYFCASSPSGTQGETQYFGPGTRLLVL.

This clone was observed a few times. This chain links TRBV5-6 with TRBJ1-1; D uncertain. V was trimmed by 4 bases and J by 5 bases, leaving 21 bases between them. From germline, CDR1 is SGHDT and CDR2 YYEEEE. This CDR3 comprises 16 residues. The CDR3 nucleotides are TGTGCCAGCAGCACCCGAGGAGCGATAGTAGGAACTGAAGCTTTCTTT. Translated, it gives CASSTRGAIVGTEAFF.

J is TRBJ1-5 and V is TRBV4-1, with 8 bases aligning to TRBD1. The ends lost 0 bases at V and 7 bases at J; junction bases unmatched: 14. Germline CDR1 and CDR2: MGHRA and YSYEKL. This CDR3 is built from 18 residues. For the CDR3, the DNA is TGCGCCAGCAGCCAAGAAGGGGGGCAGGGGGCGAATTGGCAGCCCCAGCATTTT. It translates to CASSQEGGQGANWQPQHF.

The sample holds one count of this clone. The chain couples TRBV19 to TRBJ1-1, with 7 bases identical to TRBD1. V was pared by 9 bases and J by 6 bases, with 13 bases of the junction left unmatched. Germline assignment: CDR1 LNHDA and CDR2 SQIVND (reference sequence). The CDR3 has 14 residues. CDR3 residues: CASKTGSGSPEAFF. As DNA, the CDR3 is TGTGCCAGCAAGACAGGGAGTGGCTCCCCTGAAGCTTTCTTT.

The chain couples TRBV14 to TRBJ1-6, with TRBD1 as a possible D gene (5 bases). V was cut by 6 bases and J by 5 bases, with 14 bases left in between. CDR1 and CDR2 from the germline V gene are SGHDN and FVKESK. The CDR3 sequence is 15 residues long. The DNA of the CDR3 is TGTGCCAGCAGATTTTCGGGGGTGAATAATTCACCCCTCCACTTT. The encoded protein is CASRFSGVNNSPLHF.

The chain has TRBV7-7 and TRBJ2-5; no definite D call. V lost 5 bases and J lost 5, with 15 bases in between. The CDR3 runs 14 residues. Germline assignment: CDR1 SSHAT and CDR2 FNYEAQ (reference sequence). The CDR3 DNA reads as TGTGCCAGCAGCGCGGATGGCCTAGTGGAGACCCAGTACTTC. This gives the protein CASSADGLVETQYF.